These T cell receptor beta chains were read from a single sample in a study of radiotherapy plus CTLA-4 blockade in lung cancer. Data came from immunoSEQ multiplex PCR; TCRdb stores just in-frame clones and leaves some out. The sample includes 100,000 to 150,000 clones, 78% of them seen just once. The sample was peripheral blood, taken from a patient treated with radiotherapy plus ipilimumab. These TCRs come from a human donor with non-small cell lung cancer who had a partial response to radiotherapy plus ipilimumab. CDR3s include the opening cysteine and the closing phenylalanine or tryptophan. The D gene is left open where the match is weak. The size of a clone is reported for some rows only, either as once, few or many, or as a class for expanded clones.

abundance,d_gene,v_gene,j_gene,CDR3aa,CDR3nt
few,.,TRBV28,TRBJ1-1,CASSLGRTEAFF,TGTGCCAGCAGTCTGGGGAGGACTGAAGCTTTCTTT
.,TRBD2,TRBV4-1,TRBJ2-1,CASSQDFLAGGPYNEQFF,TGCGCCAGCAGCCAAGATTTTCTAGCGGGAGGGCCCTACAATGAGCAGTTCTTC
.,.,TRBV5-1,TRBJ2-7,CASSFSAGASYEQYF,TGCGCCAGCAGCTTTTCCGCAGGGGCGTCCTACGAGCAGTACTTC
.,.,TRBV5-6,TRBJ1-1,CASSLGQMNTEAFF,TGTGCCAGCAGCTTGGGGCAAATGAACACTGAAGCTTTCTTT
once,TRBD1,TRBV28,TRBJ2-6,CASSSNRGRGANVLTF,TGTGCCAGCAGTAGCAACAGGGGTCGGGGGGCCAACGTCCTGACTTTC
.,TRBD2,TRBV10-3,TRBJ2-1,CAISTSGGGNEQFF,TGTGCCATCAGTACTAGCGGGGGAGGGAATGAGCAGTTCTTC
few,.,TRBV7-2,TRBJ1-1,CASSPPRTNTEAFF,TGTGCCAGCAGCCCCCCCCGGACTAACACTGAAGCTTTCTTT
.,.,TRBV6-6,TRBJ1-3,CASSRASSGNTIYF,TGTGCCAGCAGTCGAGCGAGCTCTGGAAACACCATATATTTT
.,TRBD2,TRBV11-2,TRBJ2-2,CASSLVSGGSGSGELFF,TGTGCCAGCAGCTTAGTGTCCGGCGGGAGTGGCTCCGGGGAGCTGTTTTTT
.,.,TRBV7-2,TRBJ2-7,CASSLELGAGQYF,TGTGCCAGCAGCTTAGAATTGGGAGCGGGGCAGTACTTC
few,TRBD1,TRBV7-9,TRBJ2-7,CASSGVGTVSYEQYF,TGTGCCAGCAGCGGCGTGGGGACAGTATCCTACGAGCAGTACTTC
.,.,TRBV11-3,TRBJ2-1,CASSPELSSYNEQFF,TGTGCCAGCAGCCCCGAGTTATCTTCCTACAATGAGCAGTTCTTC
.,.,TRBV30,TRBJ2-3,CAWSVDLSRAQYF,TGTGCCTGGAGTGTAGATCTCTCGAGGGCGCAGTATTTT
.,TRBD2,TRBV28,TRBJ2-3,CASSYRTSGSSDTQYF,TGTGCCAGCAGCTATCGGACTAGCGGGAGTTCTGATACGCAGTATTTT
.,TRBD1,TRBV7-2,TRBJ2-2,CASSPTGGGSGELFF,TGTGCCAGCAGTCCGACAGGGGGCGGTTCCGGGGAGCTGTTTTTT
.,.,TRBV5-8,TRBJ2-7,CASSLAPTATYEQYF,TGTGCCAGCAGCTTGGCGCCGACAGCGACCTACGAGCAGTACTTC
.,.,TRBV25-1,TRBJ1-4,CASSEPGQYDEKLFF,TGTGCCAGCAGTGAGCCTGGACAGTACGATGAAAAACTGTTTTTT
.,.,TRBV6-6,TRBJ2-3,CASSRVPDTQYF,TGTGCCAGCAGTCGCGTGCCAGATACGCAGTATTTT
once,.,TRBV18,TRBJ1-6,CASSPADNSPLHF,TGTGCCAGCTCACCGGCAGATAATTCACCCCTCCACTTT
.,.,TRBV5-1,TRBJ2-7,CASSTRESYEQYF,TGCGCCAGCAGCACCCGGGAGTCATACGAGCAGTACTTC
once,.,TRBV10-3,TRBJ1-2,CAISDTRGGYTF,TGTGCCATCAGTGACACAAGAGGTGGCTACACCTTC
few,.,TRBV30,TRBJ1-4,CAWRRAGYPEKLFF,TGTGCCTGGAGACGAGCGGGGTATCCCGAAAAACTGTTTTTT
.,TRBD2,TRBV28,TRBJ2-1,CASIGSGSAYNEQFF,TGTGCCAGCATTGGGAGCGGGAGTGCCTACAATGAGCAGTTCTTC
.,TRBD2,TRBV10-1,TRBJ2-1,CASITIIAGKVYEQFF,TGCGCCAGCATCACGATTATAGCGGGAAAGGTATATGAGCAGTTCTTC
.,.,TRBV9,TRBJ1-3,CASTSGENTIYF,TGTGCCAGCACATCCGGGGAAAACACCATATATTTT
.,.,TRBV12-5,TRBJ2-5,CASGHDGRGVSETQYF,TGTGCTAGTGGCCATGACGGGAGAGGGGTTTCAGAGACCCAGTACTTC
.,TRBD2,TRBV4-3,TRBJ2-5,CASSLTWTSGRAAGETQYF,TGCGCCAGCAGCCTAACATGGACTAGCGGGAGGGCCGCGGGTGAGACCCAGTACTTC
few,TRBD2,TRBV4-2,TRBJ2-1,CASSPKRGAGALEGKNNEQFF,TGTGCCAGCAGCCCTAAACGTGGAGCGGGGGCCTTAGAGGGTAAAAACAATGAGCAGTTCTTC
.,TRBD2,TRBV7-7,TRBJ2-5,CASSQVAGNQETQYF,TGTGCTAGCAGTCAGGTAGCGGGGAACCAAGAGACCCAGTACTTC
.,.,TRBV19,TRBJ1-4,CASSIQLRNEKLFF,TGTGCCAGTAGTATTCAATTGCGGAATGAAAAACTGTTTTTT
.,.,TRBV28,TRBJ1-2,CASLGQREVNYGYTF,TGTGCCAGCTTGGGGCAGAGAGAGGTGAACTATGGCTACACCTTC